This T cell receptor beta chain was recorded in a study of cytomegalovirus exposure and HLA in healthy donors. About this clone: Antigen unknown.

This table comes from immunoSEQ multiplex PCR, and its TCRdb copy is limited to in-frame clones, with some not included. The sample consists of roughly 170,000 clones, more than 65% of them appearing once. Trimming removed 4 bases from V and 0 bases from J; junction bases left unmatched: 6. The CDR3 sequence is 15 residues long. The germline V gene has CDR1 SGHRS and CDR2 YFSETQ. Findings and limits, study-wide: Researchers counted some 150 TCR beta chains as cytomegalovirus-associated. CMV antigen specificity was confirmed in vitro for a few CMV-associated chains.

Separation from the approximately 670-subject first cohort characterized the approximately 130-subject validation cohort, to which the donors belonged. Sequenced: PBMCs. This clonotype was sampled from a woman between 18 and 30 years old in good health and CMV-seropositive. The rearrangement uses TRBV5-1 and TRBJ1-1, with 7 nucleotides matching TRBD1. CDR3 nucleotides: TGCGCCAGCAGCCTGGAGGACAGGATGAACACTGAAGCTTTCTTT. Protein: CASSLEDRMNTEAFF.